This T cell receptor (beta chain) was sequenced in a study of cytomegalovirus exposure and HLA in healthy donors. Overall study: The roughly 660 first-cohort repertoires shared a platform with the 120 or so validation repertoires, as reported in a later analysis.

Libraries were prepared by immunoSEQ multiplex PCR; TCRdb keeps only in-frame clonotypes and omits some of them. This table has about 130,000 clones, about 91% appearing once. The CDR3 sequence is 15 residues long. V was clipped by 2 bases and J by 7 bases; unmatched bases: 8. Germline CDR1 and CDR2: MNHEY and SVGAGI. Whole-study results and caveats: Reportedly, cytomegalovirus status was diagnosed with high sensitivity and specificity. There were about 160 TCR beta chains listed as cytomegalovirus-associated.

Worth noting for this clone: Its antigen remains unknown.

This rearrangement joins TRBV6-5 to TRBJ1-1; 9 bases line up with TRBD1. The specimen was PBMCs. The clonotype comes from a woman younger than 30 in good health and CMV-seropositive. This chain's CDR3 is CASSYNGQGMVEAFF. DNA for the CDR3: TGTGCCAGCAGTTACAACGGACAGGGGATGGTTGAAGCTTTCTTT.